Below are 16 T cell receptor beta chains sequenced from a single sample in a study of shared clonotypes between healthy human individuals. Naive CD8 cells comprised CD45RO-negative, CCR7-positively selected cells, excluding terminally differentiated effector memory CD45RA+ cells. Libraries were prepared by immunoSEQ multiplex PCR; TCRdb keeps only in-frame clonotypes and omits some of them. The sample includes about 2.2 million clones, about 93% of them seen just once. Sequencing used naive CD8+ T cells from PBMCs. The receptors shown here come from a man younger than 30 in good health. Some clones in this sample may be carry-over from other donors' samples.

About this clone: Other DNA sequences from this sample encode an identical CDR3 as well. The chain carries TRBV5-6 and TRBJ1-1; TRBD1 is a possible D gene (5 bases). Per germline, CDR1 SGHDT and CDR2 YYEEEE. V lost 0 bases to trimming and J lost 2 bases, with 5 bases between them. The CDR3 extends over 13 amino acids. The DNA for the CDR3 is TGTGCCAGCAGCTTGGGGGGCAACACTGAAGCTTTCTTT. Translating gives CASSLGGNTEAFF.

The chain recombines TRBV29-1 with TRBJ2-2, with D unresolved. Trimming took 0 bases from V and 7 from J, leaving 9 bases between them. CDR1 is SQVTM, CDR2 ANQGSEA, per germline. This CDR3 is 13 amino acids long. The CDR3 DNA reads as TGCAGCGTTGAAGATTACCCCTACGGGGAGCTGTTTTTT. Translating it yields CSVEDYPYGELFF.

Turning to this clone: The same CDR3 is also encoded by other DNA sequences in this sample. The V call is TRBV19, the J call TRBJ2-7; 9 nucleotides align to TRBD2. After removal of 3 bases from V and 1 base from J, the junction contained 4 bases not matched to a gene. CDR1 and CDR2 from the germline V gene are LNHDA and SQIVND (reference sequence). The CDR3 spans 15 residues. DNA of the CDR3: TGTGCCAGTAGTATCTGGCTAGCGGGATCCTACGAGCAGTACTTC. Amino acid sequence: CASSIWLAGSYEQYF.

This clone came up once. The chain combines TRBV27 with TRBJ2-7; D remains unclear. From germline, CDR1 is MNHEY and CDR2 SMNVEV (reference sequence). The CDR3 is 12 amino acids. Deletions cut 5 bases from V and 6 bases from J, with 11 bases between. CDR3 nucleotides: TGTGCCAGCAGTCCCGGAGTTTCCGAGCAGTACTTC. Protein product: CASSPGVSEQYF.

The chain combines TRBV5-1 with TRBJ1-1; TRBD1 is a possible D gene (6 bases). Germline V lookup: CDR1 SGHRS, CDR2 YFSETQ. The V and J ends lost 0 bases and 3 bases respectively, with 9 bases between them. The CDR3 is made up of 14 amino acids. In DNA form, the CDR3 reads TGCGCCAGCAGCTTGGGCGGGACACACACTGAAGCTTTCTTT. It translates to CASSLGGTHTEAFF.

The chain employs TRBV27 and TRBJ2-5; D not resolved. The CDR3 runs to 13 residues. Trimming shortened V by 4 bases and J by 2 bases, and 8 bases separated the two germline ends. Germline V lookup: CDR1 MNHEY, CDR2 SMNVEV (reference sequence). Here the CDR3 DNA reads TGTGCCAGCAGTTCACACCTTCAAGAGACCCAGTACTTC. It translates to CASSSHLQETQYF.

The chain is built from TRBV29-1 and TRBJ2-1; the D is unclear. Trimming took 3 bases from V and 3 from J, leaving 6 bases between them. Germline V lookup: CDR1 SQVTM, CDR2 ANQGSEA. There are 12 residues in the CDR3. The CDR3 DNA reads as TGCAGCGTTGAGCTAGACTACAATGAGCAGTTCTTC. Translating gives CSVELDYNEQFF.

CDR3 amino acids: CAWSGIAGGPDTQYF. Here the CDR3 DNA reads TGTGCCTGGAGTGGAATAGCGGGAGGGCCAGATACGCAGTATTTT. This sequence joins TRBV30 and TRBJ2-3; 11 nucleotides line up with TRBD2. J lost 4 bases, V lost 1 base, and 4 bases had no gene match. The CDR3 sequence is 15 residues long. From germline, CDR1 is GTSNPN and CDR2 SVGIG (reference sequence).

J is TRBJ2-3 and V is TRBV9; D remains ambiguous. With 1 base removed from V and 2 bases from J, the gap between germline ends came to 11 bases. The CDR3 is 15 amino acids. Germline CDR1 and CDR2: SGDLS and YYNGEE. CDR3 sequence reads: CASSVWSEVTDTQYF. DNA of the CDR3: TGTGCCAGCAGCGTATGGAGCGAAGTCACAGATACGCAGTATTTT.

The V and J genes are TRBV7-9 and TRBJ1-2; D not resolved. CDR3 length equals 14 residues. Germline V gene lookup returns CDR1 SEHNR and CDR2 FQNEAQ (reference sequence). V lost 5 bases, J lost 0 bases, and 10 bases lay in between. The DNA for the CDR3 is TGTGCCAGCAGCCCAGCGGTGGCTAACTATGGCTACACCTTC. As protein: CASSPAVANYGYTF.

This clone appeared once. The chain links TRBV11-2 to TRBJ2-5; TRBD2 matches 10 bases. The V segment lost 4 bases and the J segment 9 bases; nucleotides outside the gene matches: 11. The CDR3 sequence is 15 residues long. CDR1 SGHAT and CDR2 FQNNGV come from the germline V gene. CDR3 loop: CASSSDASGRAAQYF. The CDR3 bases are TGTGCCAGCAGCTCGGATGCCAGCGGGAGGGCGGCCCAGTACTTC.

V is TRBV7-9 and J is TRBJ2-6, with D possibly being TRBD2 (6 bases). Germline V gene data show CDR1 as SEHNR and CDR2 as FQNEAQ (reference sequence). The CDR3 contains 15 residues. Trimming shortened V by 1 base and J by 2 bases, and 6 bases separated the two germline ends. This chain's CDR3 is CASSLGRAGANVLTF. The CDR3 nucleotides read TGTGCCAGCAGCTTAGGGAGGGCTGGGGCCAACGTCCTGACTTTC.

The rearrangement joins TRBV6-4 to TRBJ2-1; D perhaps matches TRBD2 (6 bases). The CDR3 is 13 residues long. Germline V gene lookup returns CDR1 MRHNA and CDR2 SNTAGT. The V and J ends lost 3 bases and 15 bases respectively, with 18 bases between them. This CDR3 is CASSERTGGDAFF. The CDR3 nucleotides read TGTGCCAGCAGTGAACGCACAGGCGGGGATGCGTTCTTC.

V usage is TRBV19 and J usage is TRBJ2-1, with 7 bases fitting TRBD2. The CDR3 is 14 residues long. Germline V gene lookup returns CDR1 LNHDA and CDR2 SQIVND (reference sequence). Trimming cost V 3 bases and J 7 bases; bases outside gene matches: 6. The DNA of the CDR3 is TGTGCCAGTAGTATGCGGCGGGAGAAAAATGAGCAGTTCTTC. Translated, it gives CASSMRREKNEQFF.

The chain employs TRBV7-9 and TRBJ1-4, with D perhaps matching TRBD1 (5 bases). This CDR3 spans 14 amino acids. V shed 3 bases and J shed 8 bases, with 13 bases lying between them. The germline V gene encodes CDR1 SEHNR and CDR2 FQNEAQ (reference sequence). The CDR3 nucleotides are TGTGCCAGCAGCTTTGCCCAGGGAAGCGAAAAACTGTTTTTT. Protein product: CASSFAQGSEKLFF.

This chain connects TRBV5-1 to TRBJ2-2; a possible D gene is TRBD2 (6 bases). Between the trimmed V and J ends, which lost 1 base and 2 bases, there was a span of 12 bases. Germline lookup yields CDR1 SGHRS and CDR2 YFSETQ. This CDR3 region has 16 residues. DNA of the CDR3: TGCGCCAGCAGCTTGATGCCTAGCGCCAACACCGGGGAGCTGTTTTTT. This gives the protein CASSLMPSANTGELFF.